A selection of T cell receptor beta chains follows, all from one sample in a study of OX40 agonist ivuxolimab in advanced cancers. Data came from immunoSEQ multiplex PCR; TCRdb stores just in-frame clones and leaves some out. The sample consists of about 50,000 clones, 60% to 80% of them appearing once. Sequenced here: CD4+ or CD8+ T cells sorted from blood, sampled in a trial of the OX40 agonist ivuxolimab. The receptors derive from an adult with an advanced solid tumor such as melanoma, head and neck, liver or kidney cancer. Each CDR3 is given with its conserved first and last residue. Each record gives: V gene, clone size, J gene, CDR3 protein. Not all rows give a size; the values are once, few, many and, for expanded clones, a class.

v_call: TRBV5-1
clone_size: .
j_call: TRBJ2-7
cdr3_aa: CASSSVDGAYEQYF

v_call: TRBV25-1
clone_size: .
j_call: TRBJ2-2
cdr3_aa: CASSVEGVTGELFF

v_call: TRBV7-6
clone_size: .
j_call: TRBJ2-2
cdr3_aa: CASTKRGTGGGPNTGELFF

v_call: TRBV6-1
clone_size: few
j_call: TRBJ1-2
cdr3_aa: CASSEQTGSGDGYTF

v_call: TRBV11-2
clone_size: .
j_call: TRBJ2-7
cdr3_aa: CASSLAGLALTYEQYF

v_call: TRBV6-1
clone_size: .
j_call: TRBJ2-7
cdr3_aa: CASSDRDWAYEQYF

v_call: TRBV19
clone_size: .
j_call: TRBJ1-1
cdr3_aa: CASSINPALNTEAFF

v_call: TRBV11-2
clone_size: .
j_call: TRBJ2-3
cdr3_aa: CASSLDGYSTDTQYF

v_call: TRBV18
clone_size: .
j_call: TRBJ2-6
cdr3_aa: CASSPLDTSGANVLTF

v_call: TRBV5-8
clone_size: .
j_call: TRBJ1-1
cdr3_aa: CASSLSRVNTEAFF

v_call: TRBV7-6
clone_size: .
j_call: TRBJ2-7
cdr3_aa: CASSPRTGSTYEQYF

v_call: TRBV9
clone_size: .
j_call: TRBJ1-5
cdr3_aa: CASSAGQDSNQPQHF

v_call: TRBV7-9
clone_size: few
j_call: TRBJ1-2
cdr3_aa: CASSLGTPYGYTF

v_call: TRBV10-1
clone_size: .
j_call: TRBJ2-1
cdr3_aa: CASSEGRTGSDNEQFF

v_call: TRBV5-6
clone_size: once
j_call: TRBJ1-1
cdr3_aa: CASSLRGGRTEAFF

v_call: TRBV9
clone_size: .
j_call: TRBJ2-5
cdr3_aa: CASSTGDLPLGETQYF

v_call: TRBV30
clone_size: .
j_call: TRBJ2-7
cdr3_aa: CAWDRDRGHEQYF

v_call: TRBV7-8
clone_size: .
j_call: TRBJ1-3
cdr3_aa: CASSLLGAGQGPSGNTIYF

v_call: TRBV6-5
clone_size: .
j_call: TRBJ2-5
cdr3_aa: CASRRQETQYF

v_call: TRBV14
clone_size: .
j_call: TRBJ2-7
cdr3_aa: CASSPRVTSGSSYEQYF

v_call: TRBV7-8
clone_size: .
j_call: TRBJ1-3
cdr3_aa: CASSQQGNTIYF

v_call: TRBV18
clone_size: .
j_call: TRBJ1-3
cdr3_aa: CASSEHDPTGGNTIYF

v_call: TRBV4-3
clone_size: .
j_call: TRBJ2-2
cdr3_aa: CASSQDGFALSHRSNTGELFF

v_call: TRBV4-3
clone_size: .
j_call: TRBJ1-5
cdr3_aa: CASSQDGLSNQPQHF

v_call: TRBV10-3
clone_size: .
j_call: TRBJ1-4
cdr3_aa: CAISDLAVDEKLFF

v_call: TRBV6-5
clone_size: .
j_call: TRBJ1-1
cdr3_aa: CASSPGQNTEAFF

v_call: TRBV7-9
clone_size: .
j_call: TRBJ2-7
cdr3_aa: CASSVGRGEQYF

v_call: TRBV9
clone_size: few
j_call: TRBJ1-1
cdr3_aa: CASSPGTGTGTEAFF

v_call: TRBV7-9
clone_size: .
j_call: TRBJ1-1
cdr3_aa: CASSPPGRNTEAFF

v_call: TRBV6-6
clone_size: .
j_call: TRBJ2-2
cdr3_aa: CASSTGQGIGTGELFF

v_call: TRBV7-9
clone_size: .
j_call: TRBJ1-6
cdr3_aa: CASSSWDSHNSPLHF

v_call: TRBV10-3
clone_size: .
j_call: TRBJ1-1
cdr3_aa: CAISEPLAEAFF

v_call: TRBV7-2
clone_size: .
j_call: TRBJ1-2
cdr3_aa: CASSLSGNRGYGYTF

v_call: TRBV28
clone_size: .
j_call: TRBJ2-7
cdr3_aa: CASSLLDTSEQYF

v_call: TRBV7-9
clone_size: .
j_call: TRBJ1-4
cdr3_aa: CASSLARDWAAREKLFF

v_call: TRBV5-1
clone_size: .
j_call: TRBJ1-2
cdr3_aa: CASSLESTNYGYTF

v_call: TRBV30
clone_size: .
j_call: TRBJ1-2
cdr3_aa: CAWSVDTSNFFYGYTF

v_call: TRBV29-1
clone_size: once
j_call: TRBJ2-7
cdr3_aa: CSAWVPGSEQYF

v_call: TRBV6-6
clone_size: .
j_call: TRBJ1-2
cdr3_aa: CASSYQARSHGYTF

v_call: TRBV7-6
clone_size: .
j_call: TRBJ2-2
cdr3_aa: CASSGRNTGELFF

v_call: TRBV10-1
clone_size: .
j_call: TRBJ1-1
cdr3_aa: CASSVGGETEAFF

v_call: TRBV30
clone_size: .
j_call: TRBJ1-3
cdr3_aa: CAWSVPTGAGNTIYF

v_call: TRBV19
clone_size: .
j_call: TRBJ1-6
cdr3_aa: CASSSSAGFGNSPLHF

v_call: TRBV29-1
clone_size: .
j_call: TRBJ2-2
cdr3_aa: CSVGIGSTGELFF

v_call: TRBV7-3
clone_size: .
j_call: TRBJ1-3
cdr3_aa: CASSLGGRSGNTIYF

v_call: TRBV6-5
clone_size: .
j_call: TRBJ2-7
cdr3_aa: CASRRLAGGRYEQYF

v_call: TRBV6-5
clone_size: once
j_call: TRBJ1-1
cdr3_aa: CASSYRPPGMNTEAFF

v_call: TRBV5-1
clone_size: .
j_call: TRBJ2-7
cdr3_aa: CASTGGSGDEQYF

v_call: TRBV7-2
clone_size: .
j_call: TRBJ2-1
cdr3_aa: CASSPPEGGTPYNEQFF

v_call: TRBV6-5
clone_size: few
j_call: TRBJ2-3
cdr3_aa: CASSHLGGTDTQYF

v_call: TRBV27
clone_size: .
j_call: TRBJ2-7
cdr3_aa: CASSFSKRGSISYEQYF